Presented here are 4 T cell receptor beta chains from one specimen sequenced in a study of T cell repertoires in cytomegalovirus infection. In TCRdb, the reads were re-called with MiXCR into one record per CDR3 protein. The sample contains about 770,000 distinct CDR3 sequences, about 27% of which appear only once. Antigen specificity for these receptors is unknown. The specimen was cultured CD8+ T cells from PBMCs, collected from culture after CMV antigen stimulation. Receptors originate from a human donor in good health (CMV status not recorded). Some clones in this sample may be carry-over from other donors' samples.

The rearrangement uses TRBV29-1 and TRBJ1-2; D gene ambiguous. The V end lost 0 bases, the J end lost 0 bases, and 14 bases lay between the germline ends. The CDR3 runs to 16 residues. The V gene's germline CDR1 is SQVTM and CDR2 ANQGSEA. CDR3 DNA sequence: TGCAGCGTTGAAGAGGGAGAGACACTTTCTAACTATGGCTACACCTTC. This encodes CSVEEGETLSNYGYTF.

The CDR3 reads CASRGQGGTLGEQYF. Written as DNA, the CDR3 is TGTGCCAGCCGGGGACAGGGCGGTACCCTGGGCGAGCAGTACTTC. The J gene is TRBJ2-7, the V gene TRBV7-6, with 9 bases that match TRBD1. The CDR3 has 15 amino acids. Germline V CDR1 and CDR2: SGHVS, FNYEAQ. The trim removed 8 bases at V and 6 bases at J, leaving 14 bases unmatched. Combining the CDR3 with reference TRBV7-6 and TRBJ2-7 gives the whole variable domain GAGVSQSPRYKVTKRGQDVALRCDPISGHVSLYWYRQALGQGPEFLTYFNYEAQQDKSGLPNDRFSAERPEGSISTLTIQRTEQRDSAMYRCASRGQGGTLGEQYFGPGTRLTVT.

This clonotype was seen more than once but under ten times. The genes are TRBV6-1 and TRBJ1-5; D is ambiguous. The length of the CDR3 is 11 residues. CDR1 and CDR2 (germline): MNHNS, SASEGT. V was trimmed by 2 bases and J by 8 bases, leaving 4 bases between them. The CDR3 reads CASSENKPQHF. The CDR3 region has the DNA TGTGCCAGCAGTGAAAACAAGCCCCAGCATTTT.

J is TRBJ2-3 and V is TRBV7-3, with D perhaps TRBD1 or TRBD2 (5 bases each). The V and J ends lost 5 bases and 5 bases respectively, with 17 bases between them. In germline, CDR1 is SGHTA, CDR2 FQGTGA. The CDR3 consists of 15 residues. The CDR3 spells CASSPGPRGGDTQYF. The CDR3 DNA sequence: TGTGCCAGCAGCCCGGGGCCTCGAGGCGGAGATACGCAGTATTTT.